The TCR beta chain under discussion was sequenced for a study of blood T cell repertoires in COVID-19. Methods used by the authors: Reference gene primers were amplified, and this amplification served to estimate nucleated cell counts. The data were produced by immunoSEQ multiplex PCR, yet TCRdb's version contains in-frame clones alone and is incomplete. V and J calls and clone size follow that table, whereas D and trimming were derived from the DNA. The repertoire has about 360,000 clones, over 70% of them found once; the top ten carry about 2.7%. The germline CDR1 and CDR2 sequences are LGHNA and YNFKEQ. The junction had 7 bases not matched to a gene; V was cut back by 3 bases and J by 4 bases. The CDR3 loop spans 16 amino acids.

The V gene is TRBV4-2, the J gene TRBJ2-1; TRBD1 matches 9 bases. The receptor was derived from a man aged 30-40 years with active or convalescent COVID-19. Material: peripheral blood. CDR3 bases: TGTGCCAGCAGCCAGCACCGGGACAGGGTTTACAATGAGCAGTTCTTC. Encoded protein: CASSQHRDRVYNEQFF.